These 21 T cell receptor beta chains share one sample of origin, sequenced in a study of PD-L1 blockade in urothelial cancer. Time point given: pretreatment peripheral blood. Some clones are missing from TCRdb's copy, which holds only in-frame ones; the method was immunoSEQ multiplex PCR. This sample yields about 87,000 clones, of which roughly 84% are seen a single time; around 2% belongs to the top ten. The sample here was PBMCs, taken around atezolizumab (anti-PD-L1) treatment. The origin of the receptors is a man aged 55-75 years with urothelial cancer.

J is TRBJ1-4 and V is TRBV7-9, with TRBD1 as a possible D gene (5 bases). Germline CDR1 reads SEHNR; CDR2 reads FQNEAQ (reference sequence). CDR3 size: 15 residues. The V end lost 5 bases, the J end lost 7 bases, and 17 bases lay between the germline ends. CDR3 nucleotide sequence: TGTGCCAGCAGCCGCGGGGGAGGGGCTGGTGAAAAACTGTTTTTT. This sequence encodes CASSRGGGAGEKLFF.

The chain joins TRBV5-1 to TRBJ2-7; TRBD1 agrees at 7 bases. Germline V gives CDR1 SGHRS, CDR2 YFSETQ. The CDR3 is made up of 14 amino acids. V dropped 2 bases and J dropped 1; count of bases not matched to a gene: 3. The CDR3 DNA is TGCGCCAGCAGCTTCGGGACAGCATCCTACGAGCAGTACTTC. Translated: CASSFGTASYEQYF.

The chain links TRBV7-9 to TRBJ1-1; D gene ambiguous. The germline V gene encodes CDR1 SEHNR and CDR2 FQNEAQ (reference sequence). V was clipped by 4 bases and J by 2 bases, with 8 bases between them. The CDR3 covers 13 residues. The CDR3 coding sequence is TGTGCCAGCAGCTCCTACTTTAACACTGAAGCTTTCTTT. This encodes CASSSYFNTEAFF.

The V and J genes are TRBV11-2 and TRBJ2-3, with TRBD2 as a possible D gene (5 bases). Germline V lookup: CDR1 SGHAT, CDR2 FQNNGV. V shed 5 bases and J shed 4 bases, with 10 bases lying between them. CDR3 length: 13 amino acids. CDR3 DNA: TGTGCCAGCAGCCCACCAGCGGCAGATACGCAGTATTTT. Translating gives CASSPPAADTQYF.

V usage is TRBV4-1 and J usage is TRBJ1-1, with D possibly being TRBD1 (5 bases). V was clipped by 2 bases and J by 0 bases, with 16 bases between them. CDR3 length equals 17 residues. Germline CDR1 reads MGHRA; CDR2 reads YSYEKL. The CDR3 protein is CASSQPEWTYMNTEAFF. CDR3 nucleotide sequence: TGCGCCAGCAGCCAACCTGAATGGACATACATGAACACTGAAGCTTTCTTT.

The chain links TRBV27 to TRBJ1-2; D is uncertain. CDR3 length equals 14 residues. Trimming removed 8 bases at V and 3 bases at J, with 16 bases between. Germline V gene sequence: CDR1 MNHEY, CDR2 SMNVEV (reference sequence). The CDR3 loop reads CASSTRASYYGYTF. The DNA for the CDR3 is TGTGCCAGCTCAACTCGCGCGAGCTACTATGGCTACACCTTC.

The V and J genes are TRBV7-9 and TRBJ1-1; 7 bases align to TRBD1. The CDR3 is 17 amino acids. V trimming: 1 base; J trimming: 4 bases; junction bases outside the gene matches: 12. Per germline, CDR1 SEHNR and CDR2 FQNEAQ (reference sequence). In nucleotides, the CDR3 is TGTGCCAGCAGCTTAGAGGGCAGGGGGTGGGTAAGCACTGAAGCTTTCTTT. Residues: CASSLEGRGWVSTEAFF.

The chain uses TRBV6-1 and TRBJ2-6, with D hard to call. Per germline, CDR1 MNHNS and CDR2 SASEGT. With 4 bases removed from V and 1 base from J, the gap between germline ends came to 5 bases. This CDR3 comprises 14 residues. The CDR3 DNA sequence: TGTGCCAGCAGTGTTCGTTCTGGGGCCAACGTCCTGACTTTC. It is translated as CASSVRSGANVLTF.

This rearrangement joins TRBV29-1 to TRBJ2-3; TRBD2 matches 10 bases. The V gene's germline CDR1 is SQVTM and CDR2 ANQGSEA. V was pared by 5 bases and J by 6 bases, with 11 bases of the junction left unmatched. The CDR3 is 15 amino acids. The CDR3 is CSVPSGGGIADTQYF. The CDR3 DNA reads TGCAGCGTTCCCAGCGGGGGGGGTATCGCGGATACGCAGTATTTT.

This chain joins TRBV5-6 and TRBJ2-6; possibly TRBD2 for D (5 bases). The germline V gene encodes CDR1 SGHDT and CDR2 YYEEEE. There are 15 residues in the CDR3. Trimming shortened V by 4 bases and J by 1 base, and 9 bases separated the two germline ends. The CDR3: CASSRGSSGANVLTF. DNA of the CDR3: TGTGCCAGCAGCCGCGGGTCTTCTGGGGCCAACGTCCTGACTTTC. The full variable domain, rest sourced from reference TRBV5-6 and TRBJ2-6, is DAGVTQSPTHLIKTRGQQVTLRCSPKSGHDTVSWYQQALGQGPQFIFQYYEEEERQRGNFPDRFSGHQFPNYSSELNVNALLLGDSALYLCASSRGSSGANVLTFGAGSRLTVL.

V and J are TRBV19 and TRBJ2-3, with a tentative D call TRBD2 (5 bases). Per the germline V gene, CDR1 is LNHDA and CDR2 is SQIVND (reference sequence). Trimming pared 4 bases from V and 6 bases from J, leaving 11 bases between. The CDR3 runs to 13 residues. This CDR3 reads CASSTDRGDTQYF. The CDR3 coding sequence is TGTGCCAGTAGTACCGACCGCGGGGATACGCAGTATTTT.

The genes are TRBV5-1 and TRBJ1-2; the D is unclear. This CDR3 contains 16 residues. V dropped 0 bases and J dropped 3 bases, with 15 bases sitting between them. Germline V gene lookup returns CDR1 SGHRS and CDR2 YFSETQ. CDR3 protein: CASSLAGTGSDYGYTF. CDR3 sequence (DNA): TGCGCCAGCAGCTTGGCCGGAACCGGGTCGGACTATGGCTACACCTTC.

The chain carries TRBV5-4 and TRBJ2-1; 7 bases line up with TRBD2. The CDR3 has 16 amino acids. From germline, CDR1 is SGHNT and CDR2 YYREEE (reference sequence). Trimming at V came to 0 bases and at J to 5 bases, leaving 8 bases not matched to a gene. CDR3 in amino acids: CASSLVRGGSDNEQFF. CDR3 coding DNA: TGTGCCAGCAGCTTGGTCCGGGGCGGGAGCGACAATGAGCAGTTCTTC.

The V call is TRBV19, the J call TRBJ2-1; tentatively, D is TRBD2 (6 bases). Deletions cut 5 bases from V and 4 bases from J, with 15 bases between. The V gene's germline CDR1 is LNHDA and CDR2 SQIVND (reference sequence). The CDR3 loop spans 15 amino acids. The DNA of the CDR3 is TGTGCCAGTAGTCGGACTAATGAGGGATACAATGAGCAGTTCTTC. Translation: CASSRTNEGYNEQFF.

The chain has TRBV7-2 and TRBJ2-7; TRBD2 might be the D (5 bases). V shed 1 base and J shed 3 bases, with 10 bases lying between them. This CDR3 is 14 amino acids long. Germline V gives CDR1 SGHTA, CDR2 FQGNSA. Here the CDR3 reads CASSLVLGSYEQYF. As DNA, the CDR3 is TGTGCCAGCAGCTTAGTCTTAGGGAGCTACGAGCAGTACTTC.

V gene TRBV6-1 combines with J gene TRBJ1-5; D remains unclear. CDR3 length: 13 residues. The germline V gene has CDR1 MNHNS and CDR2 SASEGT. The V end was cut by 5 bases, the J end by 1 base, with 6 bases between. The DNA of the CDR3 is TGTGCCAGCAGTATGAGGAGCAATCAGCCCCAGCATTTT. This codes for CASSMRSNQPQHF.

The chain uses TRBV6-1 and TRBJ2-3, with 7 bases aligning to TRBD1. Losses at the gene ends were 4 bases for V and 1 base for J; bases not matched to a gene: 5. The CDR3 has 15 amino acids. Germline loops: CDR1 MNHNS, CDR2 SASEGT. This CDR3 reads CASSGTGVGTDTQYF. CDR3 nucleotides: TGTGCCAGCAGTGGAACAGGGGTCGGCACAGATACGCAGTATTTT.

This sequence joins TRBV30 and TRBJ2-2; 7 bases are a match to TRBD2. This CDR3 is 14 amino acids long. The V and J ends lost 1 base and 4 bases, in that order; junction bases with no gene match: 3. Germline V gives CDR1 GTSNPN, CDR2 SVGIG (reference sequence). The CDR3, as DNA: TGTGCCTGGAGTGGGCTAGCGGTCACCGGGGAGCTGTTTTTT. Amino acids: CAWSGLAVTGELFF. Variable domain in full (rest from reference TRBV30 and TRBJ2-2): SQTIHQWPATLVQPVGSPLSLECTVEGTSNPNLYWYRQAAGRGLQLLFYSVGIGQISSEVPQNLSASRPQDRQFILSSKKLLLSDSGFYLCAWSGLAVTGELFFGEGSRLTVL.

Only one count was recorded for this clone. CDR3 residues: CATRQGASGLLDPPPFF. The CDR3 DNA follows: TGTGCCACCCGACAGGGGGCGAGTGGTCTTCTAGATCCCCCCCCGTTCTTC. This chain connects TRBV19 to TRBJ2-1; 10 bases are shared with TRBD1. This CDR3 is built from 17 residues. Per the germline V gene, CDR1 is LNHDA and CDR2 is SQIVND (reference sequence). V lost 10 bases to trimming and J lost 15 bases; unmatched junction nucleotides: 27.

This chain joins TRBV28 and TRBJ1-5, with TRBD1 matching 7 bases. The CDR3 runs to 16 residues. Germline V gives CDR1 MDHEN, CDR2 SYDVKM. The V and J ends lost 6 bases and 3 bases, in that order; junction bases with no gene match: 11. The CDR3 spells CASSPRRGGNNQPQHF. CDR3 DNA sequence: TGTGCCAGCAGCCCCCGTCGAGGGGGCAACAATCAGCCCCAGCATTTT.

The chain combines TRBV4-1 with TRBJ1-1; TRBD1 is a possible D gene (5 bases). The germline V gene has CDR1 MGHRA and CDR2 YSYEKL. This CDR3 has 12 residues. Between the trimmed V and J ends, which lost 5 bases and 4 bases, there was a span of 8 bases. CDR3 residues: CASSGARTEAFF. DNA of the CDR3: TGCGCCAGCAGCGGGGCCCGCACTGAAGCTTTCTTT.